The T cell receptor beta chain described here comes from a study of molecular identifiers for immune sequencing clone quantification. Study results and caveats: Clonotypes topping 20 RNA copies carried over 98% of effector molecules but under 1% of naive ones.

Libraries for naive CD8 T cells, which were made from approximately 20,000 to 1,000,000 sorted cells, drew on 10%, 30% or 50% of the RNA. This clonotype appeared many times. What it binds is unknown. TCRdb re-analysed the PCR reads in MiXCR, keeping a single row per CDR3 protein. The table records about 640,000 distinct CDR3 sequences, 20% of them present only once. The specimen was naive CD8+ T cells from blood, with Jurkat cell RNA spiked in. Noted subset: FACS-sorted CD8+CD4-CCR7+CD45RA+ naive T cells. The TCR originated in a human donor in good health. Some libraries in this study had Jurkat cell RNA spiked in.

The CDR3 nucleotides are TGTGCCAGCAGCTTAGGAGGGGGTGAAGCTTTCTTT. This gives the protein CASSLGGGEAFF. V and J are TRBV7-9 and TRBJ1-1; a weak D match, TRBD1 (6 bases). The CDR3 sequence is 12 residues long. With 1 base removed from V and 7 bases from J, the gap between germline ends came to 7 bases. Germline V gene data show CDR1 as SEHNR and CDR2 as FQNEAQ (reference sequence). Complete variable domain (other parts from reference TRBV7-9 and TRBJ1-1): DTGVSQNPRHKITKRGQNVTFRCDPISEHNRLYWYRQTLGQGPEFLTYFQNEAQLEKSRLLSDRFSAERPKGSFSTLEIQRTEQGDSAMYLCASSLGGGEAFFGQGTRLTVV.